This entry concerns a single TCR beta chain. Some clones are missing from TCRdb's copy, which holds only in-frame ones; the method was immunoSEQ multiplex PCR. The sample consists of more than 150,000 clones, over 80% of them appearing once. These data belong to a study of blood T cell repertoires in COVID-19. This CDR3 is 15 amino acids long. CDR1 and CDR2 (germline): LGHDT, YNNKEL (reference sequence). Between the trimmed V and J ends, which lost 0 bases and 1 base, there was a span of 9 bases. The gene calls are TRBV3-1 (or the pseudogene TRBV3-2) and TRBJ1-1; weak D call: TRBD1 (6 bases). Sequencing was carried out using peripheral blood. The origin of this receptor is a man between 65 and 85 years old who had recovered from COVID-19. DNA for the CDR3: TGTGCCAGCAGCCAAGACAGGGGCGGGAACACTGAAGCTTTCTTT. Translation: CASSQDRGGNTEAFF.